This entry is about one T cell receptor beta chain. Its antigen remains unidentified. Libraries were prepared by immunoSEQ multiplex PCR; TCRdb keeps only in-frame clonotypes and omits some of them. In the table there are just over 30,000 clones, 82% of which are singletons. Positive selection using magnetic beads isolated the CD4+ and CD8+ cells (purity was checked by flow cytometry). The entry originates in a study of somatic mutations in cytotoxic T cells in rheumatoid arthritis. The study, taken as a whole, reports: In about an eighth of the roughly 60 patients, the largest CD8+ clone exceeded 20% of CD8+ cells.

The CDR3 extends over 13 amino acids. The ends were cut back, 9 bases at V and 6 bases at J, with 15 bases in the middle. The germline V gene encodes CDR1 LNHDA and CDR2 SQIVND (reference sequence). Sequencing input: CD8+ T cells sorted from blood. The chain links TRBV19 to TRBJ1-5; unclear D gene. This receptor was identified in an adult with rheumatoid arthritis. Written as DNA, the CDR3 is TGTGCCAGCAGATCTGTTATGGGTCAGCCCCAGCATTTT. This sequence encodes CASRSVMGQPQHF.